This T cell receptor (beta chain) emerged from a study of technical replicates of blood from several donors. This CDR3 is 17 amino acids long. Looked up from germline, CDR1 is MNHNS and CDR2 is SASEGT. Trimming took 4 bases from V and 0 from J; bases not matched to a gene: 4. Produced via immunoSEQ multiplex PCR; TCRdb's table is partial and in-frame only. The table has tens of thousands of clones, roughly 93% seen once. Sequences were obtained from PBMCs. This chain uses TRBV6-1 with TRBJ1-5; 12 bases are shared with TRBD1. The TCR comes from a human donor in good health. Some clones in this sample may be carry-over from other donors' samples. CDR3 sequence (DNA): TGTGCCAGCAGTGGGGACAGGGGGCCCTATAGCAATCAGCCCCAGCATTTT. Its protein product is CASSGDRGPYSNQPQHF.